The rows below give T cell receptor beta chains drawn from one sample of a study of T cell repertoires in cytomegalovirus infection. The antigens of these receptors remain unknown. TCRdb re-called the reads through MiXCR, storing one row per CDR3 protein. The sample has 750,000 to 900,000 distinct CDR3 sequences; 25% to 30% are singletons. The sequences come from cultured CD8+ T cells from PBMCs, collected from culture after CMV antigen stimulation. The origin of the receptors is a human donor in good health (CMV status not recorded). Some clones in this sample may be carry-over from other donors' samples. CDR3s include the opening cysteine and the closing phenylalanine or tryptophan. Fields, in order: J gene, V gene, clone size, D gene, CDR3 protein, CDR3 DNA. D genes are given only for firm matches. Part of the rows lack a size; the others show once, few, many or a class for expanded clones.

TRBJ2-3 TRBV29-1 few TRBD1 CSVDRGQITDTQYF TGCAGCGTTGACAGGGGGCAAATCACAGATACGCAGTATTTT
TRBJ2-1 TRBV7-2 many - CASSYVGNEQFF TGTGCCAGCAGCTATGTGGGGAATGAGCAGTTCTTC
TRBJ2-7 TRBV7-9 - TRBD1 CASSPRGQGPHEQYF TGTGCCAGCAGCCCGAGGGGACAGGGACCCCACGAGCAGTACTTC
TRBJ1-5 TRBV7-8 many - CASSLAGRSNQPQHF TGTGCCAGCAGCTTAGCGGGGAGGAGCAATCAGCCCCAGCATTTT
TRBJ2-7 TRBV29-1 few TRBD1 CSVDPPGQGLGEQYF TGCAGCGTTGATCCTCCGGGACAGGGGCTTGGCGAGCAGTACTTC
TRBJ1-2 TRBV5-4 - - CASSFESSYGYTF TGTGCCAGCAGCTTCGAGTCTTCCTATGGCTACACCTTC
TRBJ2-2 TRBV6-2/TRBV6-3 - - CASSSDSSTGELFF TGTGCCAGCAGTTCCGACAGTTCCACCGGGGAGCTGTTTTTT
TRBJ1-4 TRBV7-6 many - CASSSPERSEKLFF TGTGCCAGCAGCTCCCCTGAGAGATCCGAAAAACTGTTTTTT
TRBJ1-1 TRBV7-9 - TRBD1 CASSFSTGGRTEAFF TGTGCCAGCAGCTTCTCCACAGGGGGACGAACTGAAGCTTTCTTT
TRBJ2-1 TRBV7-6 few - CASSLQLNEQFF TGTGCCAGCAGCTTACAGTTGAATGAGCAGTTCTTC
TRBJ1-6 TRBV6-6 - TRBD1 CASSYSIQGAFPNSPLHF TGTGCCAGCAGTTACTCAATACAGGGGGCCTTCCCTAATTCACCCCTCCACTTT
TRBJ2-6 TRBV20-1 once - CSARLQSSGANVLTF TGCAGTGCTAGACTCCAAAGCTCTGGGGCCAACGTCCTGACTTTC
TRBJ2-3 TRBV5-6 once - CASSLEIAGTDTQYF TGTGCCAGCAGCTTGGAGATAGCGGGCACAGATACGCAGTATTTT
TRBJ1-1 TRBV7-6 - - CASSTARRGGGTEAFF TGTGCCAGCAGCACCGCCCGGCGGGGGGGAGGCACTGAAGCTTTCTTT
TRBJ2-6 TRBV7-3 - - CASSLVPVSGANVLTF TGTGCCAGCAGCTTAGTCCCTGTCTCTGGGGCCAACGTCCTGACTTTC
TRBJ1-5 TRBV6-1 many - CASSWGANQPQHF TGTGCCAGCAGTTGGGGGGCTAATCAGCCCCAGCATTTT
TRBJ2-4 TRBV7-9 - TRBD1 CASSFPKRGQGILAKNIQYF TGTGCCAGCAGCTTCCCTAAGAGGGGACAGGGAATCCTAGCCAAAAACATTCAGTACTTC
TRBJ2-5 TRBV7-9 - - CASSPPDPSIVTQYF TGTGCCAGCAGCCCCCCAGACCCGTCCATAGTCACCCAGTACTTC
TRBJ1-5 TRBV5-6 few - CASSLGGSFYSNQPQHF TGTGCCAGCAGCTTGGGTGGATCGTTCTATAGCAATCAGCCCCAGCATTTT
TRBJ2-1 TRBV6-5 - - CASSDQYNEQFF TGTGCCAGCAGCGACCAGTACAATGAGCAGTTCTTC
TRBJ1-2 TRBV7-9 - - CASSFSKGGYTF TGTGCCAGCAGCTTCTCCAAGGGTGGCTACACCTTC
TRBJ1-2 TRBV5-6 - - CASSFPGGGYGYTF TGTGCCAGCAGCTTCCCTGGGGGAGGCTATGGCTACACCTTC
TRBJ1-5 TRBV27 - - CASSDGTLNDGSNQPQHF TGTGCCAGCAGTGACGGGACTTTAAACGATGGGAGCAATCAGCCCCAGCATTTT
TRBJ2-5 TRBV6-6 - TRBD1 CASSYHYDREWGQETQYF TGTGCCAGCAGTTACCACTATGACAGGGAGTGGGGACAAGAGACCCAGTACTTC
TRBJ2-5 TRBV28 - - CASSLSDKETQYF TGTGCCAGCAGTCTATCGGACAAAGAGACCCAGTACTTC
TRBJ1-1 TRBV7-9 few - CASSGQGRNTEAFF TGTGCCAGCAGCGGCCAAGGAAGGAACACTGAAGCTTTCTTT